This T cell receptor (beta chain) was captured by sequencing in a study of CXCR3-negative and CXCR3-positive naive CD8 T cells. On the study more broadly: The total count of TRB reads reached 110 million to 150 million, and each library contributed about 1.5 +/- 0.3 million.

About this clonotype itself: Its antigen is not known.

Every CD8+ subset sample held about 300,000 flow-sorted cells, done in triplicate. Identification of naive CD8+ T cells rested on CD45RO-CCR7+CD27+CD95- status. Findings and caveats of the study: Comparison of naive cells showed more hydrophobic TRB CDR3s in CXCR3-positive than in CXCR3-negative naive cells. Diversity was high in both naive subsets and much lower in memory cells.

UMI-labeled 5' RACE yielded the TRB cDNA libraries. TCRdb re-analyzed the 5' RACE reads; it lists each CDR3 protein once, without DNA. The repertoire shows some 60,000 distinct CDR3 sequences; the top ten hold less than 0.65%. The CDR3 sequence is 13 residues long. Per the germline V gene, CDR1 is SEHNR and CDR2 is FQNEAQ (reference sequence). Sequencing was done on a sample of naive CXCR3+ CD8+ T cells from blood. Subset of the sample: CD45RO-CCR7+CD27+CD95- naive CD8+ T cells expressing CXCR3 (TNR3+). The TCR comes from a human donor in good health. Some clones in this sample may be carry-over from other donors' samples. The chain has TRBV7-9 and TRBJ2-3; the TCRdb call, TRBD2, lacks DNA for checking. CDR3 in amino acids: CASSLLSGNTQYF. The complete variable domain, with remaining parts taken from reference TRBV7-9 and TRBJ2-3, reads DTGVSQNPRHKITKRGQNVTFRCDPISEHNRLYWYRQTLGQGPEFLTYFQNEAQLEKSRLLSDRFSAERPKGSFSTLEIQRTEQGDSAMYLCASSLLSGNTQYFGPGTRLTVL.